The next 5 T cell receptor beta chains were all read from a single sample in a study of blood T cell repertoires in COVID-19. Sequencing used immunoSEQ multiplex PCR; TCRdb keeps in-frame clones, though not all of them. The sample holds some 320,000 clones, 70% to 90% seen once. Specimen: peripheral blood. These receptors were taken from a woman in her 30s who had recovered from COVID-19.

The V call is TRBV5-1, the J call TRBJ1-1, with D perhaps matching TRBD1 (6 bases). Trimming pared 1 base from V and 4 bases from J, leaving 17 bases between. This CDR3 region has 16 residues. Germline CDR1 SGHRS, CDR2 YFSETQ. The CDR3 loop is CASSLKSAGGGTEAFF. The CDR3 coding sequence is TGCGCCAGCAGCTTGAAGTCGGCGGGAGGGGGCACTGAAGCTTTCTTT.

In this sample, this clone turned up once. The genes are TRBV19 and TRBJ2-5, with 13 nucleotides matching TRBD2. The J segment lost 0 bases and the V segment lost 4 bases, leaving 11 bases of the junction unmatched. The CDR3 length is 19 residues. The V gene's germline CDR1 is LNHDA and CDR2 SQIVND (reference sequence). For the CDR3, the DNA is TGTGCCAGTAGTAGCAGGACTAGCGGGGGAGTTTGGAACCAAGAGACCCAGTACTTC. The encoded protein is CASSSRTSGGVWNQETQYF.

The V call is TRBV5-8, the J call TRBJ1-4; TRBD1 might be the D (6 bases). V dropped 4 bases and J dropped 5 bases, with 15 bases sitting between them. Looked up from germline, CDR1 is SGHTS and CDR2 is YDEGEE. The CDR3 extends over 15 amino acids. The CDR3 bases are TGTGCCAGCAGCACCAACAGGGACGGGAATGAAAAACTGTTTTTT. Amino acid sequence: CASSTNRDGNEKLFF.

This chain joins TRBV10-3 and TRBJ1-6, with 10 bases matching TRBD1. CDR1 ENHRY and CDR2 SYGVKD come from the germline V gene. The CDR3 contains 15 residues. V lost 5 bases to trimming and J lost 6 bases; unmatched junction nucleotides: 4. CDR3 sequence reads: CAISSGQGTNSPLHF. The CDR3 coding sequence is TGTGCCATCAGTTCGGGACAGGGGACTAATTCACCCCTCCACTTT.

V is TRBV7-2 and J is TRBJ1-1; a possible D gene is TRBD1 (5 bases). Per the germline V gene, CDR1 is SGHTA and CDR2 is FQGNSA. V gave up 1 base and J gave up 3 bases, with 18 bases separating them. This CDR3 is 17 amino acids long. The CDR3 bases are TGTGCCAGCAGCTTAGTGAAAGGGGAGGGATGGCACACTGAAGCTTTCTTT. It encodes CASSLVKGEGWHTEAFF.